The clone carrying this T cell receptor (beta chain) showed up just a few times. Antigen: not known. These data originate in a study of vaccination effects on CD4 cells after COVID-19. The repertoire was sequenced with immunoSEQ multiplex PCR; TCRdb's copy has only in-frame clones and lacks some. The table records more than 50,000 clones, 76% of them present only once. Viral peptide pools were used in the ViraFEST assay to expand antigen-specific CD4+ T cells, and sequencing came afterward. Between days 9 and 10 of culture, CD4+ T cells were separated out. The cohort was immunized with two doses of either the BNT162b2 or mRNA-1273 vaccine. The input for sequencing was CD4+ T cells from PBMCs cultured with HCoV-OC43 spike peptides, taken after COVID-19 vaccination. Subset specified: HCoV-OC43 spike overlapping peptide pool stimulation. The receptor's source is a human donor who received a COVID-19 vaccine.

This CDR3 is CASSRDGHVTNTEAFF. CDR3 coding DNA: TGTGCCAGTAGTAGGGACGGACATGTTACTAACACTGAAGCTTTCTTT. The J gene is TRBJ1-1, the V gene TRBV19; D might be TRBD1 (5 bases). Trimming took 4 bases from V and 2 from J, leaving 17 bases between them. Germline V gene sequence: CDR1 LNHDA, CDR2 SQIVND (reference sequence). CDR3 size: 16 residues.